A selection of T cell receptor beta chains follows, all from one sample in a study of vaccination effects on CD4 cells after COVID-19. These receptors' targets are unknown. Generated by immunoSEQ multiplex PCR, the TCRdb table keeps only in-frame clones and is missing some. Found here are over 8,500 clones, around 74% of them singletons; the top ten hold 9.5% to 14%. Sequencing was performed on CD4+ T cells from PBMCs cultured without peptide, taken after COVID-19 vaccination. These receptors all stem from a human donor who received a COVID-19 vaccine. Each CDR3 is given with its conserved first and last residue. D genes are given only for firm matches. Clone size appears in some rows only: once, few, many, or a class for an expanded clone.

d_gene	v_gene	abundance	j_gene	CDR3aa	CDR3nt
NA	TRBV7-2	NA	TRBJ1-6	CASGAGLNSPLHF	TGTGCCAGCGGGGCGGGGCTTAATTCACCCCTCCACTTT
NA	TRBV2	NA	TRBJ1-2	CASSRPGQGYTF	TGTGCCAGCAGTCGCCCTGGCCAGGGCTACACCTTC
NA	TRBV19	once	TRBJ1-2	CASSRTENYGYTF	TGTGCCAGCTCCCGGACGGAAAACTATGGCTACACCTTC
TRBD1	TRBV11-2	NA	TRBJ2-7	CASSLRQGYEQYF	TGTGCCAGCAGCTTAAGACAGGGCTACGAGCAGTACTTC
TRBD2	TRBV15	NA	TRBJ2-7	CATSRSGGAYEQYF	TGTGCCACCAGCAGGAGCGGGGGGGCCTACGAGCAGTACTTC
NA	TRBV19	NA	TRBJ1-1	CASVETGLNTEAFF	TGTGCCAGCGTCGAGACAGGCCTTAACACTGAAGCTTTCTTT
NA	TRBV2	NA	TRBJ1-1	CASRPTQRVTTQLNTEAFF	TGTGCCAGCAGACCCACCCAAAGAGTCACAACACAGTTGAACACTGAAGCTTTCTTT
NA	TRBV24-1	NA	TRBJ2-7	CATSDPITGNEQYF	TGTGCCACCAGTGACCCGATTACAGGGAACGAGCAGTACTTC
TRBD2	TRBV19	NA	TRBJ2-5	CASSPLQSGTSKETQYF	TGTGCCAGTAGTCCGCTCCAATCCGGGACTAGCAAAGAGACCCAGTACTTC
TRBD1	TRBV5-1	few	TRBJ1-1	CASSLGATGSTEAFF	TGCGCCAGCAGCTTGGGGGCGACAGGGAGTACTGAAGCTTTCTTT
NA	TRBV6-6	NA	TRBJ2-5	CASSYRQGTFQETQYF	TGTGCCAGCAGTTACAGGCAGGGTACTTTCCAAGAGACCCAGTACTTC
NA	TRBV4-1	NA	TRBJ2-2	CASSQERQGSNTGELFF	TGCGCCAGCAGCCAAGAGAGGCAGGGGTCGAACACCGGGGAGCTGTTTTTT
NA	TRBV30	NA	TRBJ2-5	CAPQTGGGETQYF	TGTGCCCCGCAAACAGGGGGAGGGGAGACCCAGTACTTC
TRBD2	TRBV19	NA	TRBJ2-1	CASSMGLAGEVEQFF	TGTGCCAGTAGTATGGGACTAGCGGGAGAGGTTGAGCAGTTCTTC
TRBD1	TRBV7-9	NA	TRBJ2-6	CASSAQGAPYVLTF	TGTGCCAGCAGCGCACAGGGGGCTCCCTACGTCCTGACTTTC
TRBD1	TRBV5-1	NA	TRBJ2-7	CASSLGQGSYEQYF	TGCGCCAGCAGCCTCGGACAGGGGTCCTACGAGCAGTACTTC